This T cell receptor beta chain was profiled in a study of molecular identifiers for immune sequencing clone quantification. Overall study: In the replicates, RNA derived from roughly 20,000 or 100,000 naive CD8 cells was divided into five parts, and four were sequenced.

Via MiXCR, TCRdb re-called the PCR reads, giving one row per CDR3 protein. This sample has roughly 93,000 distinct CDR3 sequences, with roughly 25% found just once. This clonotype has only a few counts. The antigen remains unidentified. Germline lookup yields CDR1 SQVTM and CDR2 ANQGSEA. There are 17 residues in the CDR3. V lost 7 bases and J lost 6; bases outside the gene matches: 15. General study points: Clones that had above 20 RNA copies took up over 97% of effector molecules but under 1% in naive cells. In cases of identical TCR molecules sharing a barcode, highly expanded clone sizes could be underestimated.

CD8+CD4-CCR7+CD45RA+ sorting gave the naive CD8 T cells. The J gene is TRBJ2-2, the V gene TRBV29-1, with 12 bases identical to TRBD2. The source is a human donor in good health. Some libraries in this study had Jurkat cell RNA spiked in. The specimen sequenced was naive CD8+ T cells from blood, with Jurkat cell RNA spiked in. The subset: FACS-sorted CD8+CD4-CCR7+CD45RA+ naive T cells. CDR3 region: CSALTPSSGGAAGELFF. CDR3 sequence (DNA): TGCAGCGCCTTGACACCGTCTAGCGGGGGGGCGGCCGGGGAGCTGTTTTTT.